This is a list of T cell receptor beta chains from one sample in a study of T cells in localized non-small cell lung cancer. Method: immunoSEQ multiplex PCR; TCRdb's copy keeps in-frame clones and lacks some. In the table there are approximately 41,000 clones, just over 85% of which are singletons. The sample consisted of peripheral blood mononuclear cells, taken before any cancer treatment. Every receptor here comes from a male donor aged 60 or over with stage II lung adenocarcinoma. The CDR3 runs from the conserved cysteine through the conserved F or W. The order of the fields is V gene, J gene, clone size, D gene, CDR3 protein, CDR3 DNA. The D gene is left open where the match is weak. Clone size is stated in some rows and not others, as once, few, many or a class when expanded.

V gene: TRBV2; J gene: TRBJ1-5; clone size: .; D gene: .; CDR3 protein: CASGGLNSNQPQHF; CDR3 DNA: TGTGCCAGCGGGGGGCTTAATAGCAATCAGCCCCAGCATTTT
V gene: TRBV7-2; J gene: TRBJ2-4; clone size: .; D gene: .; CDR3 protein: CASRDVIASGGGIQYF; CDR3 DNA: TGTGCCAGCAGAGACGTCATCGCTAGCGGAGGGGGCATTCAGTACTTC
V gene: TRBV2; J gene: TRBJ1-1; clone size: .; D gene: .; CDR3 protein: CASRLLTTGEAFF; CDR3 DNA: TGTGCCAGCAGACTTCTCACGACAGGAGAAGCTTTCTTT
V gene: TRBV11-3; J gene: TRBJ2-7; clone size: .; D gene: TRBD1; CDR3 protein: CASSLGQSSYEQYF; CDR3 DNA: TGTGCCAGCAGCTTGGGACAGAGCTCCTACGAGCAGTACTTC
V gene: TRBV2; J gene: TRBJ1-2; clone size: .; D gene: .; CDR3 protein: CASSGGGGYGYTF; CDR3 DNA: TGTGCCAGCAGTGGGGGGGGCGGCTATGGCTACACCTTC
V gene: TRBV5-1; J gene: TRBJ1-1; clone size: once; D gene: .; CDR3 protein: CASSTGQNTEAFF; CDR3 DNA: TGCGCCAGCAGCACCGGACAGAACACTGAAGCTTTCTTT
V gene: TRBV27; J gene: TRBJ1-1; clone size: .; D gene: TRBD1; CDR3 protein: CASRRTGATEAFF; CDR3 DNA: TGTGCCAGCAGGCGGACAGGGGCCACTGAAGCTTTCTTT
V gene: TRBV19; J gene: TRBJ2-2; clone size: .; D gene: .; CDR3 protein: CASISGQNTGELFF; CDR3 DNA: TGTGCCAGTATCTCGGGGCAGAACACCGGGGAGCTGTTTTTT
V gene: TRBV6-5; J gene: TRBJ2-7; clone size: .; D gene: TRBD2; CDR3 protein: CASTYYHRGGFEQYF; CDR3 DNA: TGTGCCAGCACTTACTACCACCGGGGGGGGTTCGAGCAGTACTTC
V gene: TRBV18; J gene: TRBJ2-2; clone size: .; D gene: TRBD2; CDR3 protein: CASSLRLLAGVGTGELFF; CDR3 DNA: TGTGCCAGCTCTCTCCGCCTACTAGCGGGAGTTGGCACCGGGGAGCTGTTTTTT
V gene: TRBV18; J gene: TRBJ1-1; clone size: .; D gene: .; CDR3 protein: CASSPWEGVNTEAFF; CDR3 DNA: TGTGCCAGCTCACCATGGGAGGGGGTAAACACTGAAGCTTTCTTT
V gene: TRBV7-2; J gene: TRBJ2-7; clone size: .; D gene: TRBD1; CDR3 protein: CASSLGQGAGYEQYF; CDR3 DNA: TGTGCCAGCAGCTTGGGACAGGGGGCAGGGTACGAGCAGTACTTC
V gene: TRBV2; J gene: TRBJ2-5; clone size: .; D gene: .; CDR3 protein: CASSAGAETQYF; CDR3 DNA: TGTGCCAGCAGTGCGGGCGCAGAGACCCAGTACTTC
V gene: TRBV7-2; J gene: TRBJ1-5; clone size: .; D gene: .; CDR3 protein: CASSFEGNQPQHF; CDR3 DNA: TGTGCCAGCAGCTTTGAAGGCAATCAGCCCCAGCATTTT
V gene: TRBV19; J gene: TRBJ2-1; clone size: .; D gene: .; CDR3 protein: CASSSTNPRRSYNEQFF; CDR3 DNA: TGTGCCAGTAGTTCAACCAATCCCCGACGCTCCTACAATGAGCAGTTCTTC
V gene: TRBV7-8; J gene: TRBJ2-5; clone size: .; D gene: .; CDR3 protein: CASSSGYKRETQYF; CDR3 DNA: TGTGCCAGCAGCTCCGGGTACAAGAGGGAGACCCAGTACTTC
V gene: TRBV19; J gene: TRBJ2-5; clone size: few; D gene: .; CDR3 protein: CASTPPGPGGAQYF; CDR3 DNA: TGTGCCAGTACTCCCCCGGGACCAGGCGGAGCCCAGTACTTC
V gene: TRBV6-6; J gene: TRBJ2-7; clone size: .; D gene: TRBD1; CDR3 protein: CAAIRDRVAEQYF; CDR3 DNA: TGTGCCGCGATCCGGGACAGGGTAGCCGAGCAGTACTTC
V gene: TRBV4-2; J gene: TRBJ2-5; clone size: .; D gene: TRBD1; CDR3 protein: CASSQGDSRQETQYF; CDR3 DNA: TGTGCCAGCAGCCAGGGGGACAGCCGACAAGAGACCCAGTACTTC
V gene: TRBV29-1; J gene: TRBJ2-3; clone size: .; D gene: .; CDR3 protein: CSVEGTQRADTQYF; CDR3 DNA: TGCAGCGTTGAAGGGACTCAGCGGGCAGATACGCAGTATTTT
V gene: TRBV7-8; J gene: TRBJ1-1; clone size: .; D gene: .; CDR3 protein: CASSLAGMNTEAFF; CDR3 DNA: TGTGCCAGCAGCTTAGCAGGGATGAACACTGAAGCTTTCTTT
V gene: TRBV5-1; J gene: TRBJ1-1; clone size: .; D gene: .; CDR3 protein: CASSPGRVINTEAFF; CDR3 DNA: TGCGCCAGCAGCCCGGGACGAGTTATAAACACTGAAGCTTTCTTT
V gene: TRBV9; J gene: TRBJ2-1; clone size: once; D gene: TRBD2; CDR3 protein: CASSVVTSGLYNEQFF; CDR3 DNA: TGTGCCAGCAGCGTCGTTACTAGCGGGCTATACAATGAGCAGTTCTTC
V gene: TRBV18; J gene: TRBJ2-3; clone size: once; D gene: TRBD1; CDR3 protein: CASSPRRGQGRADTQYF; CDR3 DNA: TGTGCCAGCTCACCTCGTCGCGGACAGGGACGGGCAGATACGCAGTATTTT
V gene: TRBV4-1; J gene: TRBJ2-5; clone size: .; D gene: TRBD2; CDR3 protein: CASSQVGGRLETQYF; CDR3 DNA: TGCGCCAGCAGCCAAGTGGGCGGGAGGTTGGAGACCCAGTACTTC
V gene: TRBV4-1; J gene: TRBJ1-2; clone size: .; D gene: .; CDR3 protein: CASSQDLRAGTYGYTF; CDR3 DNA: TGCGCCAGCAGCCAAGATCTTCGGGCAGGAACCTATGGCTACACCTTC
V gene: TRBV30; J gene: TRBJ2-1; clone size: .; D gene: .; CDR3 protein: CAWNGLNNEQFF; CDR3 DNA: TGTGCCTGGAACGGACTGAACAATGAGCAGTTCTTC
V gene: TRBV11-2; J gene: TRBJ1-4; clone size: .; D gene: .; CDR3 protein: CASSSREKLFF; CDR3 DNA: TGTGCCAGCAGCTCGAGGGAGAAACTGTTTTTT
V gene: TRBV6-6; J gene: TRBJ2-7; clone size: .; D gene: .; CDR3 protein: CASSPDRLYEQYF; CDR3 DNA: TGTGCCAGCAGCCCAGACAGGCTCTACGAGCAGTACTTC
V gene: TRBV5-4; J gene: TRBJ1-2; clone size: .; D gene: .; CDR3 protein: CASSNDGNYGYTF; CDR3 DNA: TGTGCCAGCAGCAATGACGGAAACTATGGCTACACCTTC
V gene: TRBV27; J gene: TRBJ1-2; clone size: .; D gene: .; CDR3 protein: CASSPYGEAGYGYTF; CDR3 DNA: TGTGCCAGCAGTCCTTATGGGGAGGCCGGGTATGGCTACACCTTC
V gene: TRBV10-3; J gene: TRBJ1-2; clone size: .; D gene: .; CDR3 protein: CAISESTARDGYTF; CDR3 DNA: TGTGCCATCAGTGAATCGACAGCGAGGGATGGCTACACCTTC
V gene: TRBV23-1; J gene: TRBJ1-1; clone size: .; D gene: .; CDR3 protein: CASCSGDTEAFF; CDR3 DNA: TGCGCCAGCTGTTCAGGGGACACTGAAGCTTTCTTT
V gene: TRBV5-1; J gene: TRBJ1-1; clone size: .; D gene: .; CDR3 protein: CASSSGVDTEAFF; CDR3 DNA: TGCGCCAGCAGCTCAGGGGTGGACACTGAAGCTTTCTTT
V gene: TRBV27; J gene: TRBJ1-2; clone size: .; D gene: .; CDR3 protein: CASSPGRVRHYGYTF; CDR3 DNA: TGTGCCAGCAGTCCAGGGAGGGTGAGGCACTATGGCTACACCTTC
V gene: TRBV2; J gene: TRBJ2-1; clone size: few; D gene: .; CDR3 protein: CASQKASSYNEQFF; CDR3 DNA: TGTGCCAGCCAAAAGGCAAGCTCCTACAATGAGCAGTTCTTC
V gene: TRBV28; J gene: TRBJ2-5; clone size: .; D gene: TRBD1; CDR3 protein: CASSLWGQAGETQYF; CDR3 DNA: TGTGCCAGCAGTTTATGGGGACAGGCAGGGGAGACCCAGTACTTC
V gene: TRBV11-2; J gene: TRBJ1-2; clone size: .; D gene: .; CDR3 protein: CASSLPGNYGYTF; CDR3 DNA: TGTGCCAGCAGCTTACCAGGGAACTATGGCTACACCTTC
V gene: TRBV15; J gene: TRBJ1-1; clone size: .; D gene: .; CDR3 protein: CATSRDPPGIVLVGVFF; CDR3 DNA: TGTGCCACCAGCAGAGATCCCCCAGGGATAGTATTAGTGGGTGTTTTCTTT
V gene: TRBV6-5; J gene: TRBJ2-7; clone size: few; D gene: TRBD2; CDR3 protein: CASSYSSSGRSYEQYF; CDR3 DNA: TGTGCCAGCAGTTACTCTTCTAGCGGGAGAAGCTACGAGCAGTACTTC
V gene: TRBV9; J gene: TRBJ2-1; clone size: .; D gene: .; CDR3 protein: CASSVDPRDSYNEQFF; CDR3 DNA: TGTGCCAGCAGCGTAGATCCCCGGGACTCGTACAATGAGCAGTTCTTC
V gene: TRBV19; J gene: TRBJ2-7; clone size: .; D gene: .; CDR3 protein: CASSVSGGQGGEQYF; CDR3 DNA: TGTGCCAGTAGCGTAAGCGGGGGACAGGGTGGCGAGCAGTACTTC
V gene: TRBV7-8; J gene: TRBJ2-5; clone size: .; D gene: TRBD1; CDR3 protein: CASSWDSSAETQYF; CDR3 DNA: TGTGCCAGCAGCTGGGACAGCTCCGCGGAGACCCAGTACTTC
V gene: TRBV5-5; J gene: TRBJ2-7; clone size: once; D gene: TRBD2; CDR3 protein: CASSLIGGRAYEQYF; CDR3 DNA: TGTGCCAGCAGCTTAATTGGGGGGAGGGCCTACGAGCAGTACTTC
V gene: TRBV9; J gene: TRBJ2-7; clone size: .; D gene: .; CDR3 protein: CASSVTGQRNYEQYF; CDR3 DNA: TGTGCCAGCAGCGTCACAGGACAGAGGAATTACGAGCAGTACTTC
V gene: TRBV30; J gene: TRBJ2-1; clone size: .; D gene: .; CDR3 protein: CAWSLNPPSEQFF; CDR3 DNA: TGTGCCTGGAGCCTAAACCCCCCCTCGGAGCAGTTCTTC
V gene: TRBV30; J gene: TRBJ2-4; clone size: .; D gene: TRBD2; CDR3 protein: CAWSFGGAKNIQYF; CDR3 DNA: TGTGCCTGGAGTTTCGGGGGGGCCAAAAACATTCAGTACTTC
V gene: TRBV30; J gene: TRBJ1-6; clone size: .; D gene: TRBD1; CDR3 protein: CAWSIGGESPLHF; CDR3 DNA: TGTGCCTGGAGTATAGGGGGCGAGTCACCCCTCCACTTT
V gene: TRBV10-3; J gene: TRBJ1-1; clone size: .; D gene: .; CDR3 protein: CAISDEGRTEAFF; CDR3 DNA: TGTGCCATCAGTGATGAGGGTCGAACTGAAGCTTTCTTT
V gene: TRBV4-2; J gene: TRBJ2-3; clone size: .; D gene: TRBD2; CDR3 protein: CASSQVETSGRGSLVPQYF; CDR3 DNA: TGTGCCAGCAGCCAAGTCGAGACTAGCGGGAGGGGCTCGCTCGTTCCGCAGTATTTT
V gene: TRBV5-4; J gene: TRBJ2-3; clone size: .; D gene: .; CDR3 protein: CASSPSQGTDTQYF; CDR3 DNA: TGTGCCAGCAGTCCATCTCAGGGGACAGATACGCAGTATTTT
V gene: TRBV7-9; J gene: TRBJ2-3; clone size: .; D gene: TRBD2; CDR3 protein: CASSTGLAGVADTQYF; CDR3 DNA: TGTGCCAGCAGCACCGGACTAGCGGGAGTGGCAGATACGCAGTATTTT
V gene: TRBV15; J gene: TRBJ2-7; clone size: .; D gene: TRBD2; CDR3 protein: CATSRGLAGAYEQYF; CDR3 DNA: TGTGCCACCAGCAGGGGACTAGCGGGAGCGTACGAGCAGTACTTC
V gene: TRBV5-5; J gene: TRBJ2-2; clone size: .; D gene: .; CDR3 protein: CASSFPSGGGELFF; CDR3 DNA: TGTGCCAGCAGCTTCCCCTCCGGAGGTGGGGAGCTGTTTTTT
V gene: TRBV4-2; J gene: TRBJ2-2; clone size: .; D gene: .; CDR3 protein: CASSQGGGRNTGELFF; CDR3 DNA: TGTGCCAGCAGCCAGGGGGGCGGTAGGAACACCGGGGAGCTGTTTTTT
V gene: TRBV4-3; J gene: TRBJ2-7; clone size: .; D gene: TRBD2; CDR3 protein: CASSQELTSGVLISSSYEQYF; CDR3 DNA: TGCGCTAGCAGCCAAGAGTTGACTAGCGGGGTCCTAATTTCCAGCTCCTACGAGCAGTACTTC
V gene: TRBV25-1; J gene: TRBJ2-1; clone size: .; D gene: TRBD1; CDR3 protein: CASSDRDRNEQFF; CDR3 DNA: TGTGCCAGCAGTGACCGGGACAGGAATGAGCAGTTCTTC
V gene: TRBV28; J gene: TRBJ2-7; clone size: .; D gene: .; CDR3 protein: CASSLTGQEQYF; CDR3 DNA: TGTGCCAGCAGTTTAACAGGCCAAGAGCAGTACTTC
V gene: TRBV10-1; J gene: TRBJ2-7; clone size: .; D gene: .; CDR3 protein: CASSVPGAYEQYF; CDR3 DNA: TGCGCCAGCAGTGTCCCAGGAGCCTACGAGCAGTACTTC